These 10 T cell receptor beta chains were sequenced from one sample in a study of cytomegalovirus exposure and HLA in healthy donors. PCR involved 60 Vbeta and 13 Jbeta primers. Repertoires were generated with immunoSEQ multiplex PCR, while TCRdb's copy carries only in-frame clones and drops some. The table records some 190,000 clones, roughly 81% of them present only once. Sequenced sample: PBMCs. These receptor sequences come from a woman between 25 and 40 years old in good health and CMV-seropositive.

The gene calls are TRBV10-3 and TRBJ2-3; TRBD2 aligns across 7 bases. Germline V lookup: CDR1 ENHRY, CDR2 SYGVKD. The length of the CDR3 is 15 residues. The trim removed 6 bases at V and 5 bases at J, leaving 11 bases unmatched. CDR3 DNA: TGTGCCATCAGCCCCCGGGCGGGAGATGTAGATACGCAGTATTTT. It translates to CAISPRAGDVDTQYF.

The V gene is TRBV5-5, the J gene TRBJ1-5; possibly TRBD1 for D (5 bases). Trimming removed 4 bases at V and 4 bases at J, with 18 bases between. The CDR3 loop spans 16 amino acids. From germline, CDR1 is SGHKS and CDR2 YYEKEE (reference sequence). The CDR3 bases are TGTGCCAGCAGCCCCATTGGCGGGGGGTTAAATCAGCCCCAGCATTTT. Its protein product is CASSPIGGGLNQPQHF.

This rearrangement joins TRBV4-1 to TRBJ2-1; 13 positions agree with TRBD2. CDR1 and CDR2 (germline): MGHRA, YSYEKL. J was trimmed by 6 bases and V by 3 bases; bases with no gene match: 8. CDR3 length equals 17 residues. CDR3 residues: CASSHNPGLAGTNEQFF. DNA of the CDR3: TGCGCCAGCAGCCACAACCCGGGACTAGCGGGAACCAATGAGCAGTTCTTC.

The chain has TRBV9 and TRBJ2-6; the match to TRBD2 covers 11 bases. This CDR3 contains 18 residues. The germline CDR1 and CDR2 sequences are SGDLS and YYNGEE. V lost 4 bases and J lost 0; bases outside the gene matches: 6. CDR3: CASSTQTSGISGANVLTF. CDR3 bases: TGTGCCAGCAGCACACAGACTAGCGGGATCTCTGGGGCCAACGTCCTGACTTTC.

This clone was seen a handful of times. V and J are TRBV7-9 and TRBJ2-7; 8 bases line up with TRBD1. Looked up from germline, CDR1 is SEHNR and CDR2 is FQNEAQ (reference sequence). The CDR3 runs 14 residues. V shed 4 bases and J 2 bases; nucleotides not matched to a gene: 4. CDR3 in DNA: TGTGCCAGCAGCTACCGGGACAGGCCCTACGAGCAGTACTTC. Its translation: CASSYRDRPYEQYF.

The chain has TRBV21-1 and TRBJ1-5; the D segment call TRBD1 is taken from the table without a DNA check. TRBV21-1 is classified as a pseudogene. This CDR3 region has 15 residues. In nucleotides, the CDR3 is TGTGCCAGCAGCAACGGACAGGGGGCCGGTCAGCCCCAGCATTTT. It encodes CASSNGQGAGQPQHF.

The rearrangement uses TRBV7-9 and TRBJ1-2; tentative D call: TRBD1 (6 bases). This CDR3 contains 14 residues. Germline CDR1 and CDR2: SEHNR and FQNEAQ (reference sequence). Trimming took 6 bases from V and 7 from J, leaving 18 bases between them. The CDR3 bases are TGTGCCAGCAGGTCCCGGGACATACTACTTGGCTACACCTTC. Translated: CASRSRDILLGYTF.

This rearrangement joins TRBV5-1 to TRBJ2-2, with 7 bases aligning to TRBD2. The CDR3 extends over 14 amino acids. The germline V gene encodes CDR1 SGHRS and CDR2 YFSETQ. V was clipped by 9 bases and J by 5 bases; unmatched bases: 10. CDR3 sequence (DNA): TGCGCCACCGGGCGAGACGGGGGGACCGGGGAGCTGTTTTTT. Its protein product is CATGRDGGTGELFF.

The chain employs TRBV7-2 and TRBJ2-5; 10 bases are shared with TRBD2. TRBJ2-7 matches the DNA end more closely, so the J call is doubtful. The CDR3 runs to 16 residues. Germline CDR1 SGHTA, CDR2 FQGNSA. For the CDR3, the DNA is TGTGCCAGCAGCTTAGAACTAGCGGGGAACTCCTACGAGCAGTACTTC. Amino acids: CASSLELAGNSYEQYF.

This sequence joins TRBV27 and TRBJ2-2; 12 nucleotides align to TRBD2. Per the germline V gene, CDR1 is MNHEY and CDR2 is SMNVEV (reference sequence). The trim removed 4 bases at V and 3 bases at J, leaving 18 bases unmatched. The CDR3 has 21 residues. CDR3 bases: TGTGCCAGCAGTTCCATCCCGGGACAGGACGGACTAGCGGGATACACCGGGGAGCTGTTTTTT. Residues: CASSSIPGQDGLAGYTGELFF.